The rows below give T cell receptor beta chains drawn from one sample of a study of blood T cell repertoires in COVID-19. Clones were read by immunoSEQ multiplex PCR, and TCRdb kept only the in-frame ones, dropping some. The table lists tens of thousands of clones, 87% of them singletons. Source material: peripheral blood. These receptors all stem from a human donor in a cohort sampled during active COVID-19. Both conserved end residues are part of each CDR3. The D gene is left open where the match is weak. Rows give clone size only sometimes, using once, few, many, or a class for an expanded clone.

D	V	size	J	DNA	CDR3
NA	TRBV7-8	few	TRBJ1-2	TGTGCCAGCAGCCCAGGTGTGGATGGCTACACCTTC	CASSPGVDGYTF
TRBD1	TRBV7-9	few	TRBJ1-1	TGTGCCAGCAGCTTGACAGGGGGCGGGACTGAAGCTTTCTTT	CASSLTGGGTEAFF
TRBD1	TRBV6-5	NA	TRBJ1-6	TGTGCCAGCAGCGGGACAGCCAATAATTCACCCCTCCACTTT	CASSGTANNSPLHF
TRBD1	TRBV6-2/TRBV6-3	NA	TRBJ1-1	TGTGCCAGCAGTTCCGGGGGTGGCGGGACAGTCGGCACTGAAGCTTTCTTT	CASSSGGGGTVGTEAFF
NA	TRBV7-9	NA	TRBJ1-1	TGTGCCAGCAGTTTTACAGTTGAAGCTTTCTTT	CASSFTVEAFF
NA	TRBV5-1	NA	TRBJ2-7	TGCGCCAGCAGCGTGGGACACTCCACGATCTCCTACGAGCAGTACTTC	CASSVGHSTISYEQYF
TRBD2	TRBV4-3	NA	TRBJ2-1	TGCGCCAGCAGCCAAGCTAGCGGCTCATCCTACAATGAGCAGTTCTTC	CASSQASGSSYNEQFF
NA	TRBV2	NA	TRBJ2-3	TGTGCCAGCAGGGACTTTCGATCTAGCACAGATACGCAGTATTTT	CASRDFRSSTDTQYF
NA	TRBV5-1	NA	TRBJ1-2	TGCGCCAGCAGCCCGGACAGCACCAACTATGGCTACACCTTC	CASSPDSTNYGYTF
TRBD1	TRBV5-1	NA	TRBJ1-3	TGCGCCAGCAGCCAACAGGGGGATAGAAACACCATATATTTT	CASSQQGDRNTIYF
TRBD2	TRBV2	NA	TRBJ2-3	TGTGCCAGCAGTGGACTAGCGGGGGACTTTGATACGCAGTATTTT	CASSGLAGDFDTQYF
NA	TRBV5-6	once	TRBJ1-2	TGTGCCAGCAGTGACAGGATCTATGGCTACACCTTC	CASSDRIYGYTF
TRBD1	TRBV19	NA	TRBJ2-7	TGTGCCAGTAGTGCGCGGGCAGGGGGTTCCTACGAGCAGTACTTC	CASSARAGGSYEQYF
NA	TRBV7-2	NA	TRBJ2-7	TGTGCCAGCAGCTCCCAAGGACTAAACTACGAGCAGTACTTC	CASSSQGLNYEQYF
NA	TRBV11-2	NA	TRBJ2-7	TGTGCCAGCAGCTTAGGGGCGGGTTACCTCTACGAGCAGTACTTC	CASSLGAGYLYEQYF
TRBD1	TRBV6-5	NA	TRBJ2-7	TGTGCCAGCAGATTCGGACAGGGGACGGACGAGCAGTACTTC	CASRFGQGTDEQYF
TRBD1	TRBV9	NA	TRBJ2-3	TGTGCCAGCAGCATAGAAGGGACAGGGTTCACAGATACGCAGTATTTT	CASSIEGTGFTDTQYF
TRBD1	TRBV19	NA	TRBJ2-7	TGTGCCAGGCCGGGACAGGGGGTCACGGCCTCCTACGAGCAGTACTTC	CARPGQGVTASYEQYF
NA	TRBV18	NA	TRBJ1-5	TGTGCCAGCTCACGCGGGGCGTCCCGCAATCAGCCCCAGCATTTT	CASSRGASRNQPQHF
NA	TRBV18	NA	TRBJ2-7	TGTGCCAGCTCACCACCTTCGGGGGAGAGGGGCTACGAGCAGTACTTC	CASSPPSGERGYEQYF
TRBD2	TRBV9	NA	TRBJ2-5	TGTGCCAGCAGCTGGGCCTCAACGGGGGGGGAGACCCAGTACTTC	CASSWASTGGETQYF
NA	TRBV7-2	NA	TRBJ1-3	TGTGCCAGCAGCTCCCGTTTTTCTGGAAACACCATATATTTT	CASSSRFSGNTIYF
TRBD1	TRBV3-1/TRBV3-2	NA	TRBJ2-4	TGTGCCAGCAGCCGACAGGGGATAGTAGCCAAAAACATTCAGTACTTC	CASSRQGIVAKNIQYF
TRBD1	TRBV6-5	once	TRBJ1-6	TGTGCCAGCAGCCAAGGGACAGGGGAAAGTTCACCCCTCCACTTT	CASSQGTGESSPLHF
TRBD1	TRBV5-1	NA	TRBJ2-7	TGCGCCAGCAGCTTGGGGTACAGGGGGACCCACGAGCAGTACTTC	CASSLGYRGTHEQYF
TRBD2	TRBV28	NA	TRBJ2-1	TGTGCCAGCAGTCTGCGGACTAGCGGGGTCCATGAGCAGTTCTTC	CASSLRTSGVHEQFF
TRBD1	TRBV4-1	few	TRBJ1-5	TGCGCCAGCAGCCAAGTCTGGCAGGGGGCCGATCAGCCCCAGCATTTT	CASSQVWQGADQPQHF
NA	TRBV6-2/TRBV6-3	NA	TRBJ2-6	TGTGCCAGCAGTCGACTAGGGCAAGGCGGGGCCAACGTCCTGACTTTC	CASSRLGQGGANVLTF
NA	TRBV19	NA	TRBJ1-5	TGTGCCAGTAGCCCCAAGGGGAATCAGCCCCAGCATTTT	CASSPKGNQPQHF
NA	TRBV19	NA	TRBJ1-6	TGTGCCAGTAGTACAACGGGACAAGTGAGCTCCTATAATTCACCCCTCCACTTT	CASSTTGQVSSYNSPLHF
NA	TRBV18	NA	TRBJ1-2	TGTGCCAGCTCACCAGACAGATATGGCTACACCTTC	CASSPDRYGYTF
TRBD1	TRBV7-8	NA	TRBJ1-3	TGTGCCAGCAGCCCTAGACAGGGGGCTAGCTCTGGAAACACCATATATTTT	CASSPRQGASSGNTIYF
TRBD2	TRBV10-3	NA	TRBJ2-3	TGTGCCTCCCGGGGGGAAGTTAGCACAGATACGCAGTATTTT	CASRGEVSTDTQYF
TRBD1	TRBV7-9	NA	TRBJ1-5	TGTGCCAGCAGCTTCTGGGACAGGGGGCGGGGCAATCAGCCCCAGCATTTT	CASSFWDRGRGNQPQHF
NA	TRBV9	once	TRBJ2-3	TGTGCCAGCAGCGTGGCGGGTAGCACAGATACGCAGTATTTT	CASSVAGSTDTQYF
TRBD1	TRBV7-2	NA	TRBJ2-2	TGTGCCAGCAGCTTTGGACAGGGCACCGGGGAGCTGTTTTTT	CASSFGQGTGELFF
TRBD2	TRBV5-1	NA	TRBJ2-7	TGCGCCAGCACCGAGGCGGGGGGGCCGTCTCGGCAGTACTTC	CASTEAGGPSRQYF
TRBD2	TRBV5-8	once	TRBJ2-3	TGTGCCAGCAGCTTGGGGACTAGCGGTATCACAGATACGCAGTATTTT	CASSLGTSGITDTQYF
TRBD2	TRBV5-4	NA	TRBJ2-1	TGTGCCAGCAGCTTCCTGCGGGGGGGGTACTACAATGAGCAGTTCTTC	CASSFLRGGYYNEQFF
NA	TRBV12-3/TRBV12-4	once	TRBJ1-2	TGTGCCAGCAGTCCTGGACAGAACTATGGCTACACCTTC	CASSPGQNYGYTF
NA	TRBV4-3	NA	TRBJ2-3	TGCGCCAGCAGCCAGGGGGCCCTTGGGTTTGGGGGCCGCACAGATACGCAGTATTTT	CASSQGALGFGGRTDTQYF
TRBD1	TRBV7-8	NA	TRBJ2-1	TGTGCCAGCAGTTCCCTCGGGACAGGGGACTACAATGAGCAGTTCTTC	CASSSLGTGDYNEQFF
NA	TRBV7-2	NA	TRBJ2-3	TGTGCCAGCAGCCAAGACTGGCACACAGATACGCAGTATTTT	CASSQDWHTDTQYF
TRBD1	TRBV6-5	NA	TRBJ1-4	TGTGCCAGCAGTTCTGGGACAGGGGTTTTTGAAAAACTGTTTTTT	CASSSGTGVFEKLFF
NA	TRBV5-4	NA	TRBJ2-2	TGTGCCAGCAGCGACCCGAGACACCCCACCGGGGAGCTGTTTTTT	CASSDPRHPTGELFF
TRBD1	TRBV29-1	NA	TRBJ1-5	TGCAGCGTCCTCGGACAGGGCGACCAGCCCCAGCATTTT	CSVLGQGDQPQHF
NA	TRBV7-2	NA	TRBJ2-7	TGTGCCAGCAGCTTGGGGACACCCCCCCGCGAGCAGTACTTC	CASSLGTPPREQYF
TRBD1	TRBV10-1	NA	TRBJ2-3	TGCGCCAGCAGTGAGGCCGGGACAGGGCGGGCAGATACGCAGTATTTT	CASSEAGTGRADTQYF